This T cell receptor (beta chain) was obtained from a study of glioma-infiltrating T cells after dendritic cell vaccination. Input was approximately 1.8 ug genomic DNA, or all available if less. Primers: 60 V beta forward and 13 J beta reverse. Sequencing was performed with immunoSEQ multiplex PCR; in TCRdb, only in-frame clones are kept and a portion is missing. The table shows about 82,000 clones, with 85% to 90% occurring only once. V lost 9 bases and J 8 bases, leaving 20 bases between the germline ends. The CDR3 runs 13 residues. Germline V gene data show CDR1 as SNHLY and CDR2 as FYNNEI. This clone occurred a few times.

The clonotype was recovered from a human donor with glioblastoma. The source was blood, collected before dendritic cell vaccination. V usage is TRBV2 and J usage is TRBJ2-7, with a tentative D call TRBD1 (7 bases). CDR3 sequence: CASTAYSGGKQYF. CDR3 DNA: TGTGCCAGTACAGCCTACTCAGGGGGGAAGCAGTACTTC.